The 27 T cell receptor beta chains below were found in one sample sequenced in a study of Tregs in tolerant kidney transplant recipients. The nonmyeloablative bone marrow transplants came from related graft donors, with transient mixed chimerism. Clones were read by immunoSEQ multiplex PCR, and TCRdb kept only the in-frame ones, dropping some. The sample has 13,000 to 15,000 clones; the top ten hold 27%. The sample in question was CD8+ T cells from blood (PBMCs), obtained 6 months after the transplant. Receptors were obtained from a human patient who received a combined kidney and bone marrow transplant. Some T cells here may be from the graft donor.

A note on this clone: The missing CDR3 end, 3 residues past where the read stops, is filled in from the germline J gene. The chain links TRBV18 to TRBJ1-2, with D unresolved. Germline CDR1 reads KGHSH; CDR2 reads LQKENI. This CDR3 spans 12 amino acids. Trimming removed 8 bases at V and 7 bases at J, with 14 bases between. The chain's CDR3 is CASLGDGAGYTF. The sequenced CDR3 bases are TGTGCCAGCCTAGGCGACGGTGCTGGC.

CDR3 DNA, as far as it was read: TGTGCCAGCATCGTGCGGGGCGGGAGTTCGAAAGATACG. It is translated as CASIVRGGSSKDT. The full CDR3 reads CASIVRGGSSKDTQYF. This chain links TRBV13 with TRBJ2-3; 7 bases map to TRBD2. With the read ending 3 residues before the CDR3 end, the germline J gene is used to fill in that end. Losses at the gene ends were 7 bases for V and 5 bases for J; bases not matched to a gene: 15. The CDR3 contains 16 residues. Per the germline V gene, CDR1 is PRHDT and CDR2 is FYEKMQ (reference sequence).

CDR3 loop: CASSFGTGDTEAFF. The part of the CDR3 DNA that was read is TGTGCCAGCAGTTTCGGGACAGGGGACACTGAA. The chain recombines TRBV27 with TRBJ1-1; 10 bases are a match to TRBD1. The read halts 3 residues ahead of the CDR3 end, with the missing end drawn from the germline J gene. This CDR3 is 14 amino acids long. Trimming cost V 3 bases and J 3 bases; bases outside gene matches: 1. From germline, CDR1 is MNHEY and CDR2 SMNVEV (reference sequence).

As regards this clone: The CDR3 end is not reached by the read, which stops 3 residues before it; the germline J gene fills it in. The chain combines TRBV2 with TRBJ1-2, with 10 bases fitting TRBD1. The CDR3 runs to 14 residues. CDR1 and CDR2 from the germline V gene are SNHLY and FYNNEI. The trim removed 8 bases at V and 4 bases at J, leaving 7 bases unmatched. The CDR3: CASRDRGLFYGYTF. CDR3 DNA (partial): TGTGCCAGCCGGGACAGGGGATTGTTCTATGGC.

Comment on this clone: The read terminates 3 residues ahead of where the CDR3 ends, so the germline J gene completes it. The gene calls are TRBV7-9 and TRBJ2-7; D call uncertain. Looked up from germline, CDR1 is SEHNR and CDR2 is FQNEAQ (reference sequence). Between the trimmed V and J ends, which lost 4 bases and 3 bases, there was a span of 7 bases. The CDR3 is 12 residues long. Partial CDR3 DNA: TGTGCCAGCAGCTCAGCCCACTACGAG. It yields the protein CASSSAHYE. The whole CDR3 protein reads CASSSAHYEQYF.

For this clone: Read coverage stops 3 residues before the CDR3 terminus; the germline J gene supplies the remainder. The gene calls are TRBV6-1 and TRBJ2-7, with D uncertain. The CDR3 runs to 12 residues. The germline gives CDR1 MNHNS, CDR2 SASEGT. Trimming shortened V by 4 bases and J by 5 bases, and 9 bases separated the two germline ends. The sequenced CDR3 bases are TGTGCCAGCAGTGCTACAGTTGACGAG. Translated, it gives CASSATVDE. The full CDR3 protein is CASSATVDEQYF.

Comments on this clone: The CDR3 end falls 3 residues outside the read, so it is completed with the germline J gene. The rearrangement uses TRBV28 and TRBJ1-4; D not certain. CDR1 and CDR2 from the germline V gene are MDHEN and SYDVKM. The CDR3 spans 15 residues. Trimming shortened V by 3 bases and J by 8 bases, and 16 bases separated the two germline ends. The covered CDR3 bases are TGTGCCAGCAGTTTGTACAGCAACACAGAGGAAAAA. It specifies CASSLYSNTEEK. The complete CDR3 sequence is CASSLYSNTEEKLFF.

In regard to this clone: The read halts 3 residues ahead of the CDR3 end, with the missing end drawn from the germline J gene. The chain employs TRBV20-1 and TRBJ2-7; D possibly matches TRBD1 or TRBD2 (5 bases each). Germline V CDR1 and CDR2: DFQATT, SNEGSKA (reference sequence). The germline V and J ends were trimmed by 3 bases and 5 bases, with 17 bases remaining between them. The CDR3 sequence is 14 residues long. The CDR3 sequence: CSASGLTEDNEQYF. The CDR3 bases that were read are TGCAGTGCTAGTGGGCTGACGGAGGACAACGAG.

Concerning this clone itself: The read ends 3 residues shy of where the CDR3 ends; the end is completed using the germline J gene. The chain is built from TRBV12-3 or TRBV12-4 and TRBJ2-7; D possibly corresponds to TRBD1 (6 bases). V lost 2 bases to trimming and J lost 3 bases, with 8 bases between them. The CDR3 totals 13 residues. CDR3 amino acids: CASSLSRGYEQYF. CDR3 bases read: TGTGCCAGCAGTTTAAGCAGGGGCTACGAG.

As concerns this clone: The CDR3 goes on 3 residues after the read ends, and that part is filled in from the germline J gene. The chain carries TRBV19 and TRBJ2-7, with D perhaps TRBD2 (6 bases). CDR3 size: 14 residues. The V gene lost 5 bases and the J gene lost 2 bases, with 13 bases spanning the gap. Germline CDR1 LNHDA, CDR2 SQIVND (reference sequence). The CDR3: CASSPGPGAYEQYF. CDR3 DNA, as far as it was read: TGTGCCAGTAGTCCAGGTCCGGGGGCCTACGAG.

In regard to this clone: The CDR3 extends 3 residues past the end of the read, so its final part is completed from the germline J gene. The J gene is TRBJ2-3, the V gene TRBV29-1; no clear D. This CDR3 is 14 amino acids long. Germline lookup yields CDR1 SQVTM and CDR2 ANQGSEA. V shed 3 bases and J shed 0 bases, with 10 bases lying between them. CDR3 sequence reads: CSVDLRVSTDTQYF. The sequenced CDR3 bases are TGCAGCGTTGATTTACGGGTTAGCACAGATACG.

Concerning this clone: The observed sequence ends 3 residues before the CDR3 terminus, with the missing tail filled in from the germline J gene. The chain carries TRBV5-5 and TRBJ2-1, with D possibly being TRBD2 (6 bases). Trimming removed 3 bases at V and 2 bases at J, with 9 bases between. The CDR3 has 14 residues. CDR1 is SGHKS, CDR2 YYEKEE, per germline (reference sequence). This chain's CDR3 is CASSSGLTYNEQFF. CDR3 DNA, as far as it was read: TGTGCCAGCAGCTCGGGACTCACCTACAATGAG.

Details on this clone: The read gets to within 3 residues of the CDR3 end, and the germline J gene fills in the rest. The chain employs TRBV2 and TRBJ2-1; the match to TRBD2 covers 12 bases. Germline lookup yields CDR1 SNHLY and CDR2 FYNNEI. The J segment lost 7 bases and the V segment lost 7 bases, leaving 8 bases of the junction unmatched. The CDR3 has 15 residues. The covered CDR3 bases are TGTGCCAGCAACCCGACTAGCGGGAGTCGTAATGAG. Translation: CASNPTSGSRNE. The entire CDR3 is CASNPTSGSRNEQFF.

Worth noting for this clone: The CDR3 is cut off 3 residues early in the read; its end comes from the germline J gene. The chain joins TRBV2 to TRBJ2-7; D unclear. The CDR3 is 11 residues long. Germline CDR1 is SNHLY and CDR2 is FYNNEI. With 5 bases removed from V and 4 bases from J, the gap between germline ends came to 6 bases. CDR3 region: CASSTPYEQYF. Partial CDR3 DNA: TGTGCCAGCAGTACTCCTTACGAG.

Notes on this clone: The read gets to within 3 residues of the CDR3 end, and the germline J gene fills in the rest. This rearrangement joins TRBV5-1 to TRBJ2-7; D perhaps matches TRBD1 (6 bases). CDR1 SGHRS and CDR2 YFSETQ come from the germline V gene. V shed 4 bases and J shed 5 bases, with 13 bases lying between them. CDR3 length: 13 amino acids. Incomplete CDR3 DNA: TGCGCCAGCAGCGCCCAGGGGTCTCACGAG. It specifies CASSAQGSHE. The full CDR3 reads CASSAQGSHEQYF.

With respect to this clone: The CDR3 goes on 3 residues after the read ends, and that part is filled in from the germline J gene. This chain uses TRBV19 with TRBJ1-2; 7 nucleotides match TRBD1. The V gene end was trimmed by 6 bases and the J gene end by 3 bases; junction bases not matched to a gene: 7. There are 14 residues in the CDR3. Germline V lookup: CDR1 LNHDA, CDR2 SQIVND (reference sequence). CDR3 region: CASRGTVLDYGYTF. CDR3 bases read: TGTGCCAGTAGGGGGACAGTTCTTGACTATGGC.

Remarks on this clone: The DNA ends 3 residues before the CDR3 does, and the rest of the CDR3 is filled in from the germline J gene. The rearrangement joins TRBV19 to TRBJ1-2, with D uncertain. V lost 1 base and J 2 bases, leaving 8 bases between the germline ends. The CDR3 totals 14 residues. The germline V gene has CDR1 LNHDA and CDR2 SQIVND (reference sequence). The CDR3 bases that were read are TGTGCCAGTAGTATAGGGCTCTTCAACTATGGC. It encodes CASSIGLFNYG. The whole CDR3 sequence reads CASSIGLFNYGYTF.

Regarding this clone: One junction end disagrees with the germline gene, perhaps due to a read error. The read terminates 3 residues before the CDR3 end, so the remaining end is supplied by the germline J gene. The chain carries TRBV7-9 and TRBJ2-3, with D perhaps TRBD1 (5 bases). Per germline, CDR1 SEHNR and CDR2 FQNEAQ (reference sequence). This CDR3 has 15 amino acids. This CDR3 is CSSSLVDSSQETQYF. The part of the CDR3 DNA that was read is TGTTCCAGCAGCTTAGTAGACAGTTCCCAAGAGACG.

Comment on this clone: The read gets to within 3 residues of the CDR3 end, and the germline J gene fills in the rest. V and J are TRBV2 and TRBJ2-1; 7 bases match TRBD2. Germline V gene sequence: CDR1 SNHLY, CDR2 FYNNEI. This CDR3 comprises 17 residues. Trimming took 2 bases from V and 1 from J; bases not matched to a gene: 8. CDR3 in amino acids: CASSERVQRESYNEQFF. The DNA read from the CDR3 is TGTGCCAGCAGTGAAAGGGTCCAGCGGGAATCCTACAATGAG.

Worth noting for this clone: The CDR3 end is not reached by the read, which stops 3 residues before it; the germline J gene fills it in. The chain links TRBV4-1 to TRBJ1-4, with TRBD1 identical over 9 bases. CDR3 length equals 15 residues. Looked up from germline, CDR1 is MGHRA and CDR2 is YSYEKL. Unmatched junction bases numbered 10, after V lost 8 bases and J lost 6 bases. The CDR3 protein is CASDRWTGAHEKLFF. The CDR3 DNA, read in part, is TGCGCCAGCGACCGGTGGACAGGGGCCCATGAAAAA.

As for this clone: The CDR3 end falls 3 residues outside the read, so it is completed with the germline J gene. The chain links TRBV20-1 to TRBJ2-1; D may be TRBD2 (5 bases). Germline CDR1 and CDR2: DFQATT and SNEGSKA (reference sequence). V was cut by 3 bases and J by 7 bases, with 7 bases left in between. This CDR3 has 11 residues. The part of the CDR3 DNA that was read is TGCAGTGCTAGTCGGGGTAATGAG. This translates into CSASRGNE. The full CDR3 is CSASRGNEQFF.

A remark on this clone: The read stops 3 residues short of the end of the CDR3; the missing end is completed from the germline J gene. This chain uses TRBV30 with TRBJ1-2; 7 nucleotides agree with TRBD1. The CDR3 totals 14 residues. V shed 0 bases, J shed 7 bases, and the junction held 8 bases outside the gene matches. CDR1 and CDR2 (germline): GTSNPN, SVGIG (reference sequence). CDR3 bases read: TGTGCCTGGAGTGTACGAGGGGGCGCGGGTGGC. The encoded protein is CAWSVRGGAGG. The complete CDR3 sequence is CAWSVRGGAGGYTF.

Of note for this clone: The CDR3 is cut off 3 residues early in the read; its end comes from the germline J gene. The genes are TRBV10-2 and TRBJ1-2; 8 bases map to TRBD1. The V and J ends lost 6 bases and 4 bases, in that order; junction bases with no gene match: 10. This CDR3 contains 15 residues. Germline values: CDR1 WSHSY, CDR2 SAAADI. The CDR3 bases that were read are TGCGCCAGCAGCTTCTCCCAGGGGGCCGGCTATGGC. Amino acid sequence: CASSFSQGAGYG. The whole CDR3 is CASSFSQGAGYGYTF.

Turning to this clone: Sequencing ends 3 residues short of the CDR3 end; the germline J gene provides the rest. The chain uses TRBV2 and TRBJ2-5; TRBD1 agrees at 10 bases. Germline V CDR1 and CDR2: SNHLY, FYNNEI. V lost 4 bases and J lost 5; bases outside the gene matches: 4. This CDR3 comprises 14 residues. Partial CDR3 DNA: TGTGCCAGCAGTGTGACAGGGGGCAGGGAGACC. It yields the protein CASSVTGGRET. The CDR3 reads in full as CASSVTGGRETQYF.

Worth noting for this clone: Read coverage stops 3 residues before the CDR3 terminus; the germline J gene supplies the remainder. The chain links TRBV15 to TRBJ1-3; possible D gene TRBD1, 5 bases. CDR1 is LNHNV and CDR2 is YYDKDF in the germline V gene (reference sequence). V dropped 0 bases and J dropped 0 bases, with 9 bases sitting between them. The CDR3 is 16 amino acids. CDR3 DNA (partial): TGTGCCACCAGCAGAGAGGGCCAGGGCTCTGGAAACACC. This gives the protein CATSREGQGSGNT. The whole CDR3 sequence is CATSREGQGSGNTIYF. Drawing the rest from reference TRBV15 and TRBJ1-3, the complete variable domain is DAMVIQNPRYQVTQFGKPVTLSCSQTLNHNVMYWYQQKSSQAPKLLFHYYDKDFNNEADTPDNFQSRRPNTSFCFLDIRSPGLGDTAMYLCATSREGQGSGNTIYFGEGSWLTVV.

The CDR3: CASSFLGGSGNTIYF. The sequenced part of the CDR3 DNA is TGTGCCAGCAGCTTTTTGGGGGGCTCTGGAAACACC. This chain joins TRBV7-2 and TRBJ1-3, with D possibly TRBD1 on 5 matching bases. Coverage ceases 3 residues before the CDR3 finishes, and the germline J gene fills in the end. From germline, CDR1 is SGHTA and CDR2 FQGNSA. V lost 3 bases, J lost 0 bases, and 9 bases lay in between. CDR3 length equals 15 residues. Full variable domain (missing parts from reference TRBV7-2 and TRBJ1-3): GAGVSQSPSNKVTEKGKDVELRCDPISGHTALYWYRQSLGQGLEFLIYFQGNSAPDKSGLPSDRFSAERTGGSVSTLTIQRTQQEDSAVYLCASSFLGGSGNTIYFGEGSWLTVV.

The CDR3 region is CASSQGAGVYEQYF. The sequenced CDR3 bases are TGCGCCAGCAGCCAAGGAGCGGGAGTTTACGAG. V gene TRBV4-1 combines with J gene TRBJ2-7; the match to TRBD2 covers 8 bases. The read is 3 residues too short to cover the CDR3 end, so that end is filled in from the germline J gene. The CDR3 totals 14 residues. Losses at the gene ends were 1 base for V and 4 bases for J; bases not matched to a gene: 3. Germline lookup yields CDR1 MGHRA and CDR2 YSYEKL.